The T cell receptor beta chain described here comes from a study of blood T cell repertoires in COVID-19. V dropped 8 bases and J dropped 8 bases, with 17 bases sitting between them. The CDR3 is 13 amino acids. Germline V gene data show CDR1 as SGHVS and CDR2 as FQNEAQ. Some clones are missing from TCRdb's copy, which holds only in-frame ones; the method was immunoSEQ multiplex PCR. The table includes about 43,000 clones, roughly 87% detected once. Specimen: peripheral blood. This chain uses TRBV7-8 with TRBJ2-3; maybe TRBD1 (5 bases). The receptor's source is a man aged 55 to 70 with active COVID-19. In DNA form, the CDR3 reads TGTGCCAGCGGAACCCAAAGGGGTAGTACGCAGTATTTT. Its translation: CASGTQRGSTQYF.